The clone carrying this T cell receptor (beta chain) was seen only a few times. Its antigen is not identified. The CDR3 consists of 13 residues. V dropped 5 bases and J dropped 1; count of bases not matched to a gene: 2. From germline, CDR1 is MNHEY and CDR2 SVGAGI. The data were obtained in a study of cytomegalovirus exposure and HLA in healthy donors. Study outcomes and limitations: TRBV6-2, TRBV6-3 and some other V segments were unresolvable in 87-base-pair reads. For TCR beta chains, V- and J-gene trimming was later linked to a missense DCLRE1C variant. A further, later analysis showed that HLA-associated TCR beta chains (compared with equally common others) were more clonally expanded.

Amplification used 60 Vbeta primers and 13 Jbeta primers. Some clones are missing from TCRdb's copy, which holds only in-frame ones; the method was immunoSEQ multiplex PCR. Found here are 150,000 to 200,000 clones, 60% to 80% of them singletons; the top ten hold about 3.2%. Source material: PBMCs. This clonotype originated in a man aged 35-49 years in good health and CMV-seronegative. The V gene is TRBV6-5, the J gene TRBJ2-7; 7 bases fit TRBD1. This chain's CDR3 is CASSQQGSYEQYF. The CDR3 DNA sequence: TGTGCCAGCAGTCAACAGGGGTCCTACGAGCAGTACTTC.